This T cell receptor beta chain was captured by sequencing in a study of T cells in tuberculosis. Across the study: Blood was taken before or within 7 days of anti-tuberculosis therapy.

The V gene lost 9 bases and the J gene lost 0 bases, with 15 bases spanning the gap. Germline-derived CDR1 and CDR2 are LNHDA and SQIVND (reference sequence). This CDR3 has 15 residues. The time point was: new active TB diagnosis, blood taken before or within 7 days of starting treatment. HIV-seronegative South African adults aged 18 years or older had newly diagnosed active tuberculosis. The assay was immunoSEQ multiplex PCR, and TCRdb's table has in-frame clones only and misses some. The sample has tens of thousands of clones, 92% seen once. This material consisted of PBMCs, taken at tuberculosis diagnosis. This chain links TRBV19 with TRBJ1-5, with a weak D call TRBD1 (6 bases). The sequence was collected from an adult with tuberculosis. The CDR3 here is CASDPRGYSNQPQHF. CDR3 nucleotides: TGTGCCAGCGACCCCAGGGGATATAGCAATCAGCCCCAGCATTTT.